The 32 T cell receptor beta chains below come from one sample, sequenced in a study of OX40 agonist ivuxolimab in advanced cancers. This table comes from immunoSEQ multiplex PCR, and its TCRdb copy is limited to in-frame clones, with some not included. This table holds tens of thousands of clones, 70% to 90% found once. Sequences were derived from CD4+ or CD8+ T cells sorted from blood, sampled in a trial of the OX40 agonist ivuxolimab. The receptor set was obtained from an adult with an advanced solid tumor such as melanoma, head and neck, liver or kidney cancer.

The rearrangement uses TRBV29-1 and TRBJ1-2; 9 bases align to TRBD1. This CDR3 has 15 amino acids. The V gene's germline CDR1 is SQVTM and CDR2 ANQGSEA. V shed 6 bases and J 3 bases; nucleotides not matched to a gene: 11. This CDR3 reads CSVLHGQGIDYGYTF. The CDR3 nucleotides are TGCAGCGTCCTACACGGACAGGGGATTGACTATGGCTACACCTTC. Based on the CDR3 plus reference TRBV29-1 and TRBJ1-2, the full variable domain is SAVISQKPSRDICQRGTSLTIQCQVDSQVTMMFWYRQQPGQSLTLIATANQGSEATYESGFVIDKFPISRPNLTFSTLTVSNMSPEDSSIYLCSVLHGQGIDYGYTFGSGTRLTVV.

This clone appeared a single time. This chain uses TRBV1 with TRBJ1-2. TRBV1 is deemed a pseudogene. The CDR3 is 16 amino acids. CDR3 residues: CTSSQEEVRGNYGYTF. The CDR3 nucleotides read TGCACCAGCAGCCAAGAAGAGGTTCGGGGGAACTATGGCTACACCTTC.

The chain is built from TRBV5-1 and TRBJ1-2; a weak D match, TRBD1 (6 bases). With 5 bases removed from V and 5 bases from J, the gap between germline ends came to 16 bases. The CDR3 covers 14 residues. Germline loops: CDR1 SGHRS, CDR2 YFSETQ. The CDR3 coding sequence is TGCGCCAGCAGTGAAACCGGGACAACTTATGGCTACACCTTC. As protein: CASSETGTTYGYTF. Full variable domain (rest looked up from reference TRBV5-1 and TRBJ1-2): KAGVTQTPRYLIKTRGQQVTLSCSPISGHRSVSWYQQTPGQGLQFLFEYFSETQRNKGNFPGRFSGRQFSNSRSEMNVSTLELGDSALYLCASSETGTTYGYTFGSGTRLTVV.

The CDR3 nucleotides are TGTGCCAGCAGTCCGGGGACTAGCGGGGGTACAGATACGCAGTATTTT. Encoded protein: CASSPGTSGGTDTQYF. The chain couples TRBV28 to TRBJ2-3, with 14 bases matching TRBD2. The V gene end was trimmed by 5 bases and the J gene end by 3 bases; junction bases not matched to a gene: 4. This CDR3 contains 16 residues. Germline loops: CDR1 MDHEN, CDR2 SYDVKM.

V usage is TRBV5-1 and J usage is TRBJ2-3, with 8 bases identical to TRBD1. Trimming at V came to 2 bases and at J to 0 bases, leaving 5 bases not matched to a gene. There are 16 residues in the CDR3. The germline V gene has CDR1 SGHRS and CDR2 YFSETQ. The CDR3 is CASSFLTGGSTDTQYF. CDR3 coding DNA: TGCGCCAGCAGCTTTTTAACAGGGGGTAGCACAGATACGCAGTATTTT.

The gene calls are TRBV18 and TRBJ2-2; 14 bases fit TRBD2. V trimming: 3 bases; J trimming: 7 bases; junction bases outside the gene matches: 7. There are 17 residues in the CDR3. The germline CDR1 and CDR2 sequences are KGHSH and LQKENI. CDR3: CASSPVPGLAGVGELFF. The DNA for the CDR3 is TGTGCCAGCTCACCCGTCCCGGGACTAGCGGGAGTCGGGGAGCTGTTTTTT.

V and J are TRBV6-5 and TRBJ1-2, with D hard to call. The CDR3 extends over 11 amino acids. Germline loops: CDR1 MNHEY, CDR2 SVGAGI. V lost 5 bases and J lost 6, with 7 bases in between. In DNA form, the CDR3 reads TGTGCCAGCAGTCCGGGGAATGGCTACACCTTC. Amino acids: CASSPGNGYTF.

This clone was seen just once. This chain joins TRBV7-9 and TRBJ2-5; D uncertain. Per germline, CDR1 SEHNR and CDR2 FQNEAQ (reference sequence). The V and J ends lost 1 base and 5 bases respectively, with 5 bases between them. This CDR3 contains 12 residues. CDR3 sequence reads: CASSLVGETQYF. The CDR3, as DNA: TGTGCCAGCAGCTTAGTTGGCGAGACCCAGTACTTC.

This clone was seen a single time. V gene TRBV7-3 combines with J gene TRBJ2-3, with D perhaps TRBD1 (5 bases). The CDR3 contains 15 residues. Between the trimmed V and J ends, which lost 5 bases and 0 bases, there was a span of 12 bases. Germline V lookup: CDR1 SGHTA, CDR2 FQGTGA. CDR3 in amino acids: CASSRSGWSTDTQYF. The CDR3 DNA is TGTGCCAGCAGCCGATCAGGGTGGAGCACAGATACGCAGTATTTT.

The rearrangement links TRBV4-1 to TRBJ1-3; perhaps TRBD1 as D (5 bases). The CDR3 consists of 18 residues. Germline V gene sequence: CDR1 MGHRA, CDR2 YSYEKL. V was shortened by 4 bases and J by 0 bases, with 19 bases between the two germline ends. In DNA form, the CDR3 reads TGCGCCAGCAGCCCAAGGGGCCTTCCCATTCTCTCTGGAAACACCATATATTTT. Its protein product is CASSPRGLPILSGNTIYF.

V usage is TRBV5-8 and J usage is TRBJ1-2; D call uncertain. The germline V and J ends were trimmed by 4 bases and 0 bases, with 10 bases remaining between them. The CDR3 is made up of 14 amino acids. CDR1 and CDR2 from the germline V gene are SGHTS and YDEGEE. Here the CDR3 DNA reads TGTGCCAGCAGCCCCCTCGGCGCTAACTATGGCTACACCTTC. It specifies CASSPLGANYGYTF. The variable domain in full, with the rest retrieved from reference TRBV5-8 and TRBJ1-2, is EAGVTQSPTHLIKTRGQQATLRCSPISGHTSVYWYQQALGLGLQFLLWYDEGEERNRGNFPPRFSGRQFPNYSSELNVNALELEDSALYLCASSPLGANYGYTFGSGTRLTVV.

J is TRBJ2-2 and V is TRBV19; 11 bases fit TRBD2. The CDR3 totals 16 residues. CDR1 and CDR2 from the germline V gene are LNHDA and SQIVND (reference sequence). The ends lost 6 bases at V and 5 bases at J; junction bases unmatched: 8. The CDR3 sequence: CASSHLLAGGTGELFF. DNA for the CDR3: TGTGCCAGTAGCCACCTCCTAGCGGGAGGTACCGGGGAGCTGTTTTTT.

This chain joins TRBV27 and TRBJ2-2, with 8 bases lining up with TRBD2. Germline V gives CDR1 MNHEY, CDR2 SMNVEV (reference sequence). The CDR3 has 13 residues. Unmatched junction bases numbered 2, after V lost 5 bases and J lost 6 bases. The CDR3 loop is CASSREGAGELFF. The CDR3 DNA reads TGTGCCAGCAGTCGGGAGGGTGCCGGGGAGCTGTTTTTT.

The rearrangement links TRBV7-9 to TRBJ2-1, with 15 bases that match TRBD2. Per the germline V gene, CDR1 is SEHNR and CDR2 is FQNEAQ (reference sequence). After removal of 3 bases from V and 6 bases from J, the junction contained 3 bases not matched to a gene. The CDR3 runs to 16 residues. The CDR3 protein is CASSFWTSGRANEQFF. DNA for the CDR3: TGTGCCAGCAGCTTTTGGACTAGCGGGAGGGCCAATGAGCAGTTCTTC.

This clone appeared a single time. This sequence joins TRBV5-4 and TRBJ2-5; D remains ambiguous. The CDR3 has 11 residues. Germline V gene data show CDR1 as SGHNT and CDR2 as YYREEE (reference sequence). Between the trimmed V and J ends, which lost 0 bases and 5 bases, there was a span of 2 bases. CDR3 protein: CASSLEETQYF. In nucleotides, the CDR3 is TGTGCCAGCAGCTTGGAGGAGACCCAGTACTTC.

The chain uses TRBV4-2 and TRBJ2-7; 8 bases agree with TRBD2. Germline lookup yields CDR1 LGHNA and CDR2 YNFKEQ. Unmatched junction bases numbered 4, after V lost 1 base and J lost 2 bases. The CDR3 extends over 15 amino acids. This chain's CDR3 is CASSQVATSAYEQYF. The CDR3, as DNA: TGTGCCAGCAGCCAAGTAGCGACTAGCGCCTACGAGCAGTACTTC.

The chain has TRBV4-2 and TRBJ2-5; maybe TRBD2 (6 bases). The ends were cut back, 2 bases at V and 5 bases at J, with 18 bases in the middle. CDR3 length equals 16 residues. Looked up from germline, CDR1 is LGHNA and CDR2 is YNFKEQ. The CDR3 here is CASSQLPTSLGETQYF. The CDR3 nucleotides are TGTGCCAGCAGCCAACTTCCTACTAGCCTGGGGGAGACCCAGTACTTC.

This clone has a single count. The rearrangement uses TRBV28 and TRBJ1-5, with a weak D call TRBD1 (5 bases). V lost 5 bases and J lost 6, with 14 bases in between. The germline V gene encodes CDR1 MDHEN and CDR2 SYDVKM. This CDR3 comprises 14 residues. In DNA form, the CDR3 reads TGTGCCAGCAGTCCCTGGAAGGGGAGTCAGCCCCAGCATTTT. This translates into CASSPWKGSQPQHF.

Only one count was recorded for this clone. The chain uses TRBV5-1 and TRBJ2-5, with 10 bases matching TRBD2. CDR1 SGHRS and CDR2 YFSETQ come from the germline V gene. This CDR3 comprises 17 residues. The trim removed 4 bases at V and 1 base at J, leaving 10 bases unmatched. The CDR3 spells CASSHTLAGVSQETQYF. Written as DNA, the CDR3 is TGCGCCAGCAGCCACACCCTAGCGGGAGTCTCCCAAGAGACCCAGTACTTC.

The V call is TRBV6-4, the J call TRBJ2-1; the D is unclear. CDR1 and CDR2 from the germline V gene are MRHNA and SNTAGT. There are 15 residues in the CDR3. The V gene lost 5 bases and the J gene lost 0 bases, with 11 bases spanning the gap. The CDR3 loop is CASSPTQSSYNEQFF. In DNA form, the CDR3 reads TGTGCCAGCAGTCCTACTCAAAGCTCCTACAATGAGCAGTTCTTC.

The chain has TRBV5-1 and TRBJ2-4; D uncertain. Germline V gene data show CDR1 as SGHRS and CDR2 as YFSETQ. The CDR3 consists of 14 residues. V dropped 5 bases and J dropped 1 base, with 10 bases sitting between them. Here the CDR3 DNA reads TGCGCCAGCAGGCTCTCCGGGGCCAAAAACATTCAGTACTTC. Its translation is CASRLSGAKNIQYF.

CDR3 nucleotides: TGTGCCAGCAGCTCCCGACTAGTCTCTGAGCAGTTCTTC. It yields the protein CASSSRLVSEQFF. V and J are TRBV7-9 and TRBJ2-1, with a tentative D call TRBD2 (6 bases). The CDR3 covers 13 residues. Trimming left V 4 bases short and J 9 bases short, with 13 bases between. The germline gives CDR1 SEHNR, CDR2 FQNEAQ (reference sequence).

The rearrangement links TRBV5-4 to TRBJ1-4; possibly TRBD1 for D (5 bases). Germline V gene lookup returns CDR1 SGHNT and CDR2 YYREEE (reference sequence). V dropped 0 bases and J dropped 8 bases, with 11 bases sitting between them. The CDR3 length is 14 residues. CDR3 amino acids: CASSLEGAGEKLFF. The CDR3 DNA reads as TGTGCCAGCAGCTTGGAAGGGGCAGGGGAAAAACTGTTTTTT.

This sequence joins TRBV30 and TRBJ2-3, with D unclear. The CDR3 spans 11 residues. Germline loops: CDR1 GTSNPN, CDR2 SVGIG (reference sequence). Trimming cost V 3 bases and J 3 bases, with 4 bases left between them. CDR3 sequence: CAWRRTDTQYF. CDR3 DNA: TGTGCCTGGAGGAGGACAGATACGCAGTATTTT.

This rearrangement joins TRBV7-9 to TRBJ2-3; no definite D call. V shed 5 bases and J shed 0 bases, with 9 bases lying between them. This CDR3 is built from 14 residues. Germline V lookup: CDR1 SEHNR, CDR2 FQNEAQ (reference sequence). The CDR3 sequence is CASSLLRSTDTQYF. In nucleotides, the CDR3 is TGTGCCAGCAGCCTCCTCAGGAGCACAGATACGCAGTATTTT.

The CDR3 spells CASSLGTGNEKLFF. The CDR3 nucleotides read TGTGCCAGCAGCCTGGGGACAGGGAATGAAAAACTGTTTTTT. The chain is built from TRBV7-2 and TRBJ1-4, with TRBD1 identical over 9 bases. The CDR3 sequence is 14 residues long. Germline V gives CDR1 SGHTA, CDR2 FQGNSA. The V gene end was trimmed by 5 bases and the J gene end by 5 bases; junction bases not matched to a gene: 3.

The chain joins TRBV6-5 to TRBJ2-1; D ambiguous. Germline V lookup: CDR1 MNHEY, CDR2 SVGAGI. The CDR3 totals 14 residues. V lost 0 bases and J 7 bases, leaving 10 bases between the germline ends. CDR3 region: CASSYSIAGNEQFF. CDR3 DNA: TGTGCCAGCAGTTACTCGATCGCTGGGAATGAGCAGTTCTTC.

V and J are TRBV2 and TRBJ2-2, with a weak D call TRBD1 (6 bases). This CDR3 is 14 amino acids long. The V gene's germline CDR1 is SNHLY and CDR2 FYNNEI. The V gene lost 3 bases and the J gene lost 5 bases, with 10 bases spanning the gap. The DNA of the CDR3 is TGTGCCAGCAGTGAGGAACAGGGAACCGGGGAGCTGTTTTTT. Translating it yields CASSEEQGTGELFF.

V usage is TRBV5-1 and J usage is TRBJ2-5; D is perhaps TRBD1 (5 bases). This CDR3 is built from 13 residues. The V gene's germline CDR1 is SGHRS and CDR2 YFSETQ. V lost 0 bases and J lost 2, with 5 bases in between. The CDR3 region is CASSLDRQETQYF. The CDR3, as DNA: TGCGCCAGCAGCTTGGACAGGCAAGAGACCCAGTACTTC.

V is TRBV18 and J is TRBJ2-1, with 9 bases matching TRBD1. Germline V lookup: CDR1 KGHSH, CDR2 LQKENI. The CDR3 contains 15 residues. V lost 5 bases to trimming and J lost 3 bases; unmatched junction nucleotides: 5. CDR3 bases: TGTGCCAGCTCAGGCCGGGACAGGGTCTACAATGAGCAGTTCTTC. Protein sequence: CASSGRDRVYNEQFF. The full variable domain, in which reference TRBV18 and TRBJ2-1 provide the parts outside the CDR3, is NAGVMQNPRHLVRRRGQEARLRCSPMKGHSHVYWYRQLPEEGLKFMVYLQKENIIDESGMPKERFSAEFPKEGPSILRIQQVVRGDSAAYFCASSGRDRVYNEQFFGPGTRLTVL.

The V call is TRBV28, the J call TRBJ2-3; D is uncertain. Trimming removed 5 bases from V and 2 bases from J, with 11 bases in between. Germline V gives CDR1 MDHEN, CDR2 SYDVKM. CDR3 length equals 14 residues. CDR3 residues: CASSPQLPTDTQYF. CDR3 nucleotides: TGTGCCAGCAGTCCCCAGCTGCCCACAGATACGCAGTATTTT. The whole variable domain, filled in from reference TRBV28 and TRBJ2-3, reads DVKVTQSSRYLVKRTGEKVFLECVQDMDHENMFWYRQDPGLGLRLIYFSYDVKMKEKGDIPEGYSVSREKKERFSLILESASTNQTSMYLCASSPQLPTDTQYFGPGTRLTVL.

The chain uses TRBV18 and TRBJ2-7, with D tentatively TRBD1 or TRBD2 (5 bases each). CDR3 length: 14 residues. Germline V gene lookup returns CDR1 KGHSH and CDR2 LQKENI. V lost 3 bases, J lost 5 bases, and 14 bases lay in between. CDR3 in DNA: TGTGCCAGCTCACCCCAGGTTGGGGGTGACGAGCAGTACTTC. It codes for CASSPQVGGDEQYF.